The 3 T cell receptor beta chains listed next were all sequenced from one sample in a study of regulatory T cells in long-lasting Graves disease. Time point defined: newly diagnosed GD, antithyroid drugs for less than 3 months. Scientists built the TCR library using RNA that was extracted from PBMCs. According to the study, TCR beta libraries were built with iRepertoire HTBI primers and CDR3-region Arm-PCR. TCRdb reprocessed the multiplex PCR reads via MiXCR and lists one record per CDR3 protein. The sample contains under 250,000 distinct CDR3 sequences, roughly 18% of which appear only once. These data also featured in a second study, about T cells in Graves' hyperthyroidism and ophthalmopathy.

Sequences were derived from peripheral blood mononuclear cells (PBMCs), sampled at new diagnosis, from a patient treated with antithyroid drugs. The receptors were sampled from a woman between 25 and 40 years old with Graves disease.

This clonotype was counted between two and nine times. The gene calls are TRBV4-1 and TRBJ2-1, with D possibly being TRBD2 (7 bases). The CDR3 covers 15 residues. Germline V gene lookup returns CDR1 MGHRA and CDR2 YSYEKL. Trimming took off 0 bases at V and 5 bases at J, with 11 bases between the two ends. CDR3 in DNA: TGCGCCAGCAGCCAAGAAGGCGGGGGCAACAATGAGCAGTTCTTC. Amino acid sequence: CASSQEGGGNNEQFF.

The table lists this clonotype with many counts. The genes are TRBV29-1 and TRBJ1-4; D is perhaps TRBD1 (5 bases). V gave up 7 bases and J gave up 11 bases, with 14 bases separating them. From germline, CDR1 is SQVTM and CDR2 ANQGSEA. The CDR3 consists of 11 residues. CDR3 region: CSGVGEGKLFF. The CDR3 region has the DNA TGCAGCGGCGTAGGGGAGGGGAAACTGTTTTTT.

This clonotype occurred many times. The chain carries TRBV20-1 and TRBJ2-1, with 14 bases aligning to TRBD2. The CDR3 loop spans 12 amino acids. Germline V gene sequence: CDR1 DFQATT, CDR2 SNEGSKA (reference sequence). CDR3 nucleotide sequence: TGCAGGGGACTAGCGGGAGATGGTGAGCAGTTCTTC. It is translated as CRGLAGDGEQFF.